The T cell receptor beta chain described here comes from a study of T-cell reconstitution after alpha-beta-depleted transplantation in children. Study-level results: Alpha-beta T cells about two months after transplant reportedly derived from several hundred expanded graft clones.

The CDR3 covers 15 residues. V lost 0 bases and J lost 0, with 6 bases in between. This clonotype was observed a few times. Its antigen is still unknown. The TCRbeta library was prepared with unique molecular identifiers. TCRdb reprocessed the PCR reads via MiXCR and lists one record per CDR3 protein. The sample records more than 200,000 distinct CDR3 sequences, over 20% being singletons. The material was PBMCs, obtained before TCRalphabeta/CD19-depleted stem cell transplant. The chain has TRBV12-3 or TRBV12-4 and TRBJ1-5; D remains ambiguous. This clonotype was sampled from a girl aged 2-10 years with Fanconi anemia, due to receive a stem cell transplant. This chain's CDR3 is CASSLARVSNQPQHF. CDR3 in DNA: TGTGCCAGCAGTTTAGCCCGGGTTAGCAATCAGCCCCAGCATTTT.